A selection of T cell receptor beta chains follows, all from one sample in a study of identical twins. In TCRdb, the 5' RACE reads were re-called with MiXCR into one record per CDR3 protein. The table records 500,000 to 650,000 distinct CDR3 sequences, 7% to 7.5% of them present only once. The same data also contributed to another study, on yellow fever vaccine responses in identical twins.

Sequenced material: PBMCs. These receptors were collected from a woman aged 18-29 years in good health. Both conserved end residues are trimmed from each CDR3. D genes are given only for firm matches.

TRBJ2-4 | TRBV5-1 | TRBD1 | ASSLTGGLTKNIQY
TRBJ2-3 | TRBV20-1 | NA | SARGGAPGNTDTQY
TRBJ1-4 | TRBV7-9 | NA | ASSLIDEKLF
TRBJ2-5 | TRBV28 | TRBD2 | ASRHAGEQETQY
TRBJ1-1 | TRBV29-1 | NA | SVEGVLGAQGLIAEAF
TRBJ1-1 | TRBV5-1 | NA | ASSLVGRNTEAF
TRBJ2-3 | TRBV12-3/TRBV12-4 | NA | ASSLLRADMQY
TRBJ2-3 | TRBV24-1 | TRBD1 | ATSDSRTGFLRGGDTQY
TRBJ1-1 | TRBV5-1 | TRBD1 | ASSLNRGKLNTEAF
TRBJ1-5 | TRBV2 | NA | ASSGGIIGNQPQH
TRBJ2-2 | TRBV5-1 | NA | ASSHLGELF
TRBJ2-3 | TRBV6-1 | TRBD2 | ASSETSGANTDTQY
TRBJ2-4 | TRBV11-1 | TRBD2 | ASSPLTSGGLAKNIQY
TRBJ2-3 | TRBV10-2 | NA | ASRDRSTSTDTQY
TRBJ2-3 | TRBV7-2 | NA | ASSATGPSTDTQY
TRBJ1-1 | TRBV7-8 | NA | ASSTDFNMNTEAF
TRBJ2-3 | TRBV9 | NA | ASSVARETDTQY
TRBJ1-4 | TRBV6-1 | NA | ASSIFAPGSTNEKLF
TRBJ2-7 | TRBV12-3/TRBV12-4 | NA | ASSPTEYEQY
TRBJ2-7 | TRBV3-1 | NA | ASSGGLRTGIYEQY
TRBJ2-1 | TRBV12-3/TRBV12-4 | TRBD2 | ASSSRTSGTRGEQF
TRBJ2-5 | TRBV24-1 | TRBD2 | ATSLRAGGTETQY
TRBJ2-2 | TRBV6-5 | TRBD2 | ASSYTGTRYTGELF
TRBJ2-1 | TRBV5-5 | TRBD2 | ASTMSGDYNEQF
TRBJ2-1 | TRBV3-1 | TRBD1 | ASSPPQGQSYNEQF
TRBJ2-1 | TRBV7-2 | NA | ASSLFLTLSYNEQF
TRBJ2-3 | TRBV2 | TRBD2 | ASDKLAGLSDTQY
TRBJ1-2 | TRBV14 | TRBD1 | ASSPPTGWYGYT
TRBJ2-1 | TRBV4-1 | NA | ASSLTDRLAYNEQF
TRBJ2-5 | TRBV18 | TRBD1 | ASSPNSQGEETQY
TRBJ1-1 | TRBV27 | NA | ASNYRVTANTEAF
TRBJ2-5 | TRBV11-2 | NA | ASSAVVQETQY
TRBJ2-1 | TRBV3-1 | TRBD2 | ASSAPRLAGVGNEQF
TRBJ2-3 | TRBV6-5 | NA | ASSLTPVDTQY
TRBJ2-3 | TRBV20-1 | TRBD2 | SATSGRTSDTQY
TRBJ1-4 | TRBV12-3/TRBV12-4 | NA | ASSSDWGARNEKLF
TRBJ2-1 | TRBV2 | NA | ASSWAEGDNEQF
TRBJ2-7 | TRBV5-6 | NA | ASIGRGASYEQY
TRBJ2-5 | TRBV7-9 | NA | ASTRQVHQETQY
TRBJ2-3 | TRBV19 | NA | ASSDGRVWIGKDTQY
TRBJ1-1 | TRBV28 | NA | ASTLGGDTEAF
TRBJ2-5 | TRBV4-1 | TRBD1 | ASSRTGDGTQY
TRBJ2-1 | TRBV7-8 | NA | ASSLFGSAYNEQF
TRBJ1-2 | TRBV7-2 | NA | ASSLNWGGPGYT
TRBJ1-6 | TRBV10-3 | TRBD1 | AIGTGENSPLH
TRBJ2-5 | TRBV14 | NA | ASSRNVRETQY
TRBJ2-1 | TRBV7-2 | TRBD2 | ASSLPGGGQRRAHNEQF
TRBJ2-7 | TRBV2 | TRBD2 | ASSQNPSSGGYEQY
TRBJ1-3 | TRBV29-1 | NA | SVSGVLGNTIY
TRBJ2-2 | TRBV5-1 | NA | ASRFTGSDTGELF
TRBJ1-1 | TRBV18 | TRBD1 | ASSTGTGGNTEAF
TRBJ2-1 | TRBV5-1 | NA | ASSLPRDPPQQF